This passage covers 30 T cell receptor beta chains from one sample sequenced in a study of blood T cell repertoires in COVID-19. Libraries were prepared by immunoSEQ multiplex PCR; TCRdb keeps only in-frame clonotypes and omits some of them. Of 14,000 or so clones detected, 80% to 85% appear once; the ten largest clones hold approximately 9.1%. Sequencing was carried out using peripheral blood. The receptors originated from a human donor in a cohort sampled during active COVID-19.

V and J are TRBV7-2 and TRBJ2-1; TRBD2 aligns across 11 bases. There are 16 residues in the CDR3. Trimming removed 3 bases from V and 4 bases from J; junction bases left unmatched: 5. Per germline, CDR1 SGHTA and CDR2 FQGNSA. In DNA, the CDR3 is TGTGCCAGCAGCTTCGTAGCGGGGGGGGATTACAATGAGCAGTTCTTC. Its protein is CASSFVAGGDYNEQFF.

This rearrangement joins TRBV7-8 to TRBJ2-2, with D tentatively TRBD1 (6 bases). From germline, CDR1 is SGHVS and CDR2 FQNEAQ. Trimming pared 0 bases from V and 1 base from J, leaving 12 bases between. The CDR3 contains 17 residues. CDR3 coding DNA: TGTGCCAGCAGCTTAGCCACCAGGACAGTGAACACCGGGGAGCTGTTTTTT. Amino acids: CASSLATRTVNTGELFF.

The rearrangement uses TRBV19 and TRBJ1-2, with D unclear. Germline V gene data show CDR1 as LNHDA and CDR2 as SQIVND (reference sequence). V was clipped by 1 base and J by 8 bases, with 23 bases between them. The CDR3 spans 17 residues. The CDR3 bases are TGTGCCAGTAGTATAGCCAGGAGGGCAGGCCCCCCGGGAGGCTACACCTTC. It yields the protein CASSIARRAGPPGGYTF.

In this sample, this clone turned up once. The rearrangement uses TRBV11-3 and TRBJ2-5, with a tentative D call TRBD2 (5 bases). Deletions cut 5 bases from V and 5 bases from J, with 24 bases between. CDR3 size: 17 residues. The V gene's germline CDR1 is SGHNT and CDR2 YENEEA. The CDR3 here is CASSKISVASVGETQYF. The CDR3 DNA sequence: TGTGCCAGCAGCAAAATTAGTGTAGCGTCGGTCGGGGAGACCCAGTACTTC.

The chain uses TRBV4-3 and TRBJ1-1, with 10 bases aligning to TRBD1. The germline V gene encodes CDR1 LGHNA and CDR2 YSLEER. V trimming: 1 base; J trimming: 6 bases; junction bases outside the gene matches: 5. This CDR3 spans 15 amino acids. This CDR3 is CASSQVETGGPEAFF. The DNA of the CDR3 is TGCGCCAGCAGCCAAGTCGAGACAGGGGGCCCTGAAGCTTTCTTT.

The chain combines TRBV14 with TRBJ2-4; 7 bases fit TRBD2. Germline V gives CDR1 SGHDN, CDR2 FVKESK. The CDR3 runs 15 residues. The V segment lost 4 bases and the J segment 5 bases; nucleotides outside the gene matches: 8. The CDR3 sequence: CASSPLLGGENIQYF. For the CDR3, the DNA is TGTGCCAGCAGCCCCTTGTTGGGGGGGGAAAACATTCAGTACTTC. Full variable domain (outside the CDR3, taken from reference TRBV14 and TRBJ2-4): EAGVTQFPSHSVIEKGQTVTLRCDPISGHDNLYWYRRVMGKEIKFLLHFVKESKQDESGMPNNRFLAERTGGTYSTLKVQPAELEDSGVYFCASSPLLGGENIQYFGAGTRLSVL.

The gene calls are TRBV7-9 and TRBJ2-3; D gene uncertain. The CDR3 extends over 12 amino acids. Per germline, CDR1 SEHNR and CDR2 FQNEAQ (reference sequence). Trimming stripped 7 bases from V and 4 bases from J, with 9 bases between. CDR3 region: CASTLEPDTQYF. In nucleotides, the CDR3 is TGTGCCAGCACCCTCGAGCCAGATACGCAGTATTTT.

The rearrangement uses TRBV6-5 and TRBJ1-4, with no clear D. V lost 5 bases to trimming and J lost 10 bases, with 14 bases between them. This CDR3 comprises 13 residues. The germline V gene encodes CDR1 MNHEY and CDR2 SVGAGI. For the CDR3, the DNA is TGTGCCAGCAGTAGCGGGGAATTGGGAAAACTGTTTTTT. Residues: CASSSGELGKLFF.

CDR3 protein: CASREGGRRYEQFF. The CDR3 DNA reads TGTGCCAGCAGGGAGGGGGGGCGTCGGTATGAGCAGTTCTTC. The J gene is TRBJ2-1, the V gene TRBV11-2; TRBD2 is a possible D gene (7 bases). Germline V lookup: CDR1 SGHAT, CDR2 FQNNGV. This CDR3 is built from 14 residues. V gave up 6 bases and J gave up 8 bases, with 17 bases separating them.

V and J are TRBV6-2 or TRBV6-3 and TRBJ2-7; D may be TRBD2 (6 bases). Trimming removed 5 bases at V and 3 bases at J, with 8 bases between. Germline values: CDR1 MNHEY, CDR2 SVGEGT. The CDR3 is 12 amino acids. The CDR3 reads CASSKEGYEQYF. The CDR3 DNA is TGTGCCAGCAGTAAGGAGGGCTACGAGCAGTACTTC.

This clone was counted a single time. The chain has TRBV7-2 and TRBJ2-1; 7 bases map to TRBD1. After removal of 1 base from V and 6 bases from J, the junction contained 6 bases not matched to a gene. CDR1 is SGHTA, CDR2 FQGNSA, per germline. CDR3 length: 15 amino acids. CDR3 region: CASSLVGQVLNEQFF. CDR3 coding DNA: TGTGCCAGCAGCTTAGTCGGACAGGTACTCAATGAGCAGTTCTTC.

The chain recombines TRBV21-1 with TRBJ1-3; TRBD1, the table's D call, was not compared with the DNA. TRBV21-1 is a documented pseudogene. This CDR3 has 19 residues. The CDR3 here is CASSKAHNEGQQAGNTIYF. As DNA, the CDR3 is TGTGCCAGCAGCAAAGCGCATAATGAAGGACAACAAGCTGGAAACACCATATATTTT.

The J gene is TRBJ2-7, the V gene TRBV11-3, with TRBD2 matching 8 bases. V lost 0 bases to trimming and J lost 4 bases; unmatched junction nucleotides: 5. This CDR3 spans 15 amino acids. Germline CDR1 and CDR2: SGHNT and YENEEA. The CDR3 bases are TGTGCCAGCAGCTTAGATGTAGCGGGACCTTACGAGCAGTACTTC. It specifies CASSLDVAGPYEQYF.

This clone was counted a single time. The rearrangement links TRBV4-1 to TRBJ1-5, with TRBD1 identical over 7 bases. With 3 bases clipped from V and 1 base from J, the junction kept 3 bases outside the gene matches. CDR3 length: 15 residues. CDR1 MGHRA and CDR2 YSYEKL come from the germline V gene. CDR3 bases: TGCGCCAGCAGCCAGAGACAGGGAAGCAATCAGCCCCAGCATTTT. Amino acids: CASSQRQGSNQPQHF.

The chain recombines TRBV5-1 with TRBJ2-5, with 8 bases aligning to TRBD2. The germline V gene has CDR1 SGHRS and CDR2 YFSETQ. The CDR3 has 15 residues. The V segment lost 4 bases and the J segment 5 bases; nucleotides outside the gene matches: 10. CDR3 sequence reads: CASSPSAGGWETQYF. CDR3 DNA: TGCGCCAGCAGCCCCTCTGCGGGGGGATGGGAGACCCAGTACTTC. The full variable domain, with the rest looked up from reference TRBV5-1 and TRBJ2-5, is KAGVTQTPRYLIKTRGQQVTLSCSPISGHRSVSWYQQTPGQGLQFLFEYFSETQRNKGNFPGRFSGRQFSNSRSEMNVSTLELGDSALYLCASSPSAGGWETQYFGPGTRLLVL.

This clone turned up a few times. V is TRBV4-3 and J is TRBJ2-2; tentatively, D is TRBD2 (6 bases). Germline CDR1 and CDR2: LGHNA and YSLEER. This CDR3 comprises 16 residues. Trimming removed 2 bases at V and 1 base at J, with 11 bases between. CDR3 sequence reads: CASSQISGVNTGELFF. In DNA form, the CDR3 reads TGCGCCAGCAGCCAAATTAGCGGAGTGAACACCGGGGAGCTGTTTTTT.

This clone was recorded once. The chain links TRBV5-1 to TRBJ1-2, with TRBD1 matching over 10 bases. V was clipped by 4 bases and J by 7 bases; unmatched bases: 4. Germline V gene sequence: CDR1 SGHRS, CDR2 YFSETQ. This CDR3 comprises 13 residues. The CDR3 DNA follows: TGCGCCAGCAGCAGCGACAGGGGGCTTGGCTACACCTTC. It specifies CASSSDRGLGYTF.

The CDR3 DNA sequence: TGTGCCAGCAGCCACCAAGATACGCAGTATTTT. This gives the protein CASSHQDTQYF. The chain combines TRBV16 with TRBJ2-3; unclear D gene. CDR1 and CDR2 (germline): KGHSY, FQNENV. The CDR3 extends over 11 amino acids. V gave up 3 bases and J gave up 5 bases, with 3 bases separating them. Full variable domain (rest looked up from reference TRBV16 and TRBJ2-3): GEEVAQTPKHLVRGEGQKAKLYCAPIKGHSYVFWYQQVLKNEFKFLISFQNENVFDETGMPKERFSAKCLPNSPCSLEIQATKLEDSAVYFCASSHQDTQYFGPGTRLTVL.

The rearrangement uses TRBV3-1 (or the pseudogene TRBV3-2) and TRBJ1-2; D is unclear. The CDR3 contains 12 residues. Looked up from germline, CDR1 is LGHDT and CDR2 is YNNKEL (reference sequence). V was pared by 6 bases and J by 6 bases, with 11 bases between. The CDR3: CASRDLVHGYTF. CDR3 bases: TGTGCCAGCAGGGACTTGGTCCATGGCTACACCTTC.

The CDR3 reads CASSNKQEGAEQYF. The DNA for the CDR3 is TGTGCCAGCTCAAACAAGCAAGAGGGGGCCGAGCAGTACTTC. V usage is TRBV18 and J usage is TRBJ2-7; 7 bases fit TRBD1. Trimming removed 5 bases from V and 6 bases from J; junction bases left unmatched: 10. CDR1 and CDR2 (germline): KGHSH, LQKENI. This CDR3 spans 14 amino acids.

The chain has TRBV19 and TRBJ1-5, with 10 positions matching TRBD1. Losses at the gene ends were 5 bases for V and 3 bases for J; bases not matched to a gene: 10. The CDR3 is 17 residues long. Germline CDR1 LNHDA, CDR2 SQIVND (reference sequence). DNA of the CDR3: TGTGCCAGTAGTGCGGGACAGGGGAATCGATTCAATCAGCCCCAGCATTTT. Translating it yields CASSAGQGNRFNQPQHF.

This chain links TRBV6-6 with TRBJ1-2, with a possible D match to TRBD1 (5 bases). The CDR3 contains 14 residues. The V gene lost 4 bases and the J gene lost 9 bases, with 18 bases spanning the gap. CDR1 and CDR2 (germline): MNHNY, SVGAGI (reference sequence). This CDR3 is CASSSTDSHGSYTF. CDR3 bases: TGTGCCAGCAGTTCCACAGACAGCCACGGTAGCTACACCTTC.

This clone was seen only a few times. The chain couples TRBV7-8 to TRBJ2-7; 7 bases are shared with TRBD1. Trimming cost V 1 base and J 0 bases; bases outside gene matches: 3. The V gene's germline CDR1 is SGHVS and CDR2 FQNEAQ. The CDR3 runs 15 residues. The CDR3 reads CASSLDRGVSYEQYF. The DNA of the CDR3 is TGTGCCAGCAGCTTAGACAGGGGCGTCTCCTACGAGCAGTACTTC.

This clone has only one observation. CDR3 protein: CASSSGYRDGEQYF. The CDR3 region has the DNA TGTGCCAGCAGCTCAGGTTACAGGGACGGCGAGCAGTACTTC. The chain is built from TRBV7-9 and TRBJ2-7, with a possible D match to TRBD1 (6 bases). V dropped 4 bases and J dropped 6 bases, with 16 bases sitting between them. The CDR3 spans 14 residues. The germline V gene encodes CDR1 SEHNR and CDR2 FQNEAQ (reference sequence).

The CDR3 sequence: CASSLQGVYGYTF. The DNA for the CDR3 is TGTGCCAGCAGCTTACAGGGGGTCTATGGCTACACCTTC. The chain carries TRBV7-2 and TRBJ1-2; TRBD1 matches 7 bases. The CDR3 is made up of 13 amino acids. From germline, CDR1 is SGHTA and CDR2 FQGNSA. V lost 2 bases, J lost 4 bases, and 1 base stayed unmatched.

A single count supports this clone. J is TRBJ2-1 and V is TRBV29-1; perhaps TRBD2 as D (5 bases). CDR1 and CDR2 (germline): SQVTM, ANQGSEA. V shed 0 bases and J shed 6 bases, with 12 bases lying between them. The CDR3 spans 14 residues. CDR3 sequence reads: CSVEDPAESNEQFF. The CDR3 DNA follows: TGCAGCGTTGAAGATCCAGCGGAGAGCAATGAGCAGTTCTTC.

This chain links TRBV7-2 with TRBJ2-2; 7 bases agree with TRBD1. V gave up 3 bases and J gave up 1 base; unmatched junction bases: 2. The CDR3 covers 15 residues. Germline V gene data show CDR1 as SGHTA and CDR2 as FQGNSA. DNA for the CDR3: TGTGCCAGCAGCTTGACAGGGCAGAACACCGGGGAGCTGTTTTTT. Translation: CASSLTGQNTGELFF.

This clone occurred a few times. CDR3 DNA: TGTGCCAGCACCTTCAAAAGACTAGCGGGGGGGCACGAGACCCAGTACTTC. Its translation is CASTFKRLAGGHETQYF. The rearrangement joins TRBV5-4 to TRBJ2-5; 14 nucleotides align to TRBD2. Germline trimming cut 6 bases from V and 5 bases from J; bases unmatched to any gene: 12. The CDR3 length is 17 residues. Germline CDR1 reads SGHNT; CDR2 reads YYREEE (reference sequence).

J is TRBJ1-6 and V is TRBV5-4; TRBD1 aligns across 10 bases. Trimming at V came to 3 bases and at J to 8 bases, leaving 8 bases not matched to a gene. Germline CDR1 reads SGHNT; CDR2 reads YYREEE (reference sequence). This CDR3 has 16 residues. In DNA, the CDR3 is TGTGCCAGCAGCTCGCCGACAGGGGGCTCTGATTCACCCCTCCACTTT. Amino acid sequence: CASSSPTGGSDSPLHF.

The chain has TRBV4-3 and TRBJ2-2, with a tentative D call TRBD2 (5 bases). In germline, CDR1 is LGHNA, CDR2 YSLEER. The CDR3 has 20 amino acids. Trimming left V 0 bases short and J 1 base short, with 21 bases between. Here the CDR3 reads CASSQDRFLGVAGNTGELFF. The DNA of the CDR3 is TGCGCCAGCAGCCAAGATAGATTTTTGGGAGTGGCGGGGAACACCGGGGAGCTGTTTTTT.